Given below is one T cell receptor beta chain in context. The record originates from a study of blood T cell repertoires in COVID-19. The wider study: Samples came from the United States, Italy and Spain, spanning acute and convalescent COVID-19. From T cells, B-cell-depleted T cells, or PBMCs came the material, which was cDNA or gDNA.

This CDR3 has 13 residues. Trimming shortened V by 5 bases and J by 1 base, and 8 bases separated the two germline ends. Per the study methods: Reference gene primer amplification yielded estimated nucleated cell counts. Sequencing was performed with immunoSEQ multiplex PCR; in TCRdb, only in-frame clones are kept and a portion is missing. V and J calls and clone size are those listed in that table; D and trimming were worked out from the DNA. The top ten hold 0.5% to 0.6% of the sample, which has 150,000 or so clones, under 95% seen once. The chain combines TRBV12-3 or TRBV12-4 with TRBJ1-1; D is undetermined. The material sequenced was peripheral blood. The source of this sequence is a man aged 50 to 59 with acute or convalescent COVID-19. CDR3 bases: TGTGCCAGCAGTATTGGAGAGAACACTGAAGCTTTCTTT. Its protein product is CASSIGENTEAFF.